Listed below are T cell receptor beta chains from one sample, sequenced in a study of blood T cell repertoires in COVID-19. The assay was immunoSEQ multiplex PCR, and TCRdb's table has in-frame clones only and misses some. Among around 50,000 clones listed, approximately 88% were seen once. The sequenced sample was peripheral blood. The receptor set was obtained from a human donor in a cohort sampled during active COVID-19. The CDR3 runs from the conserved cysteine through the conserved F or W. Some rows have no size entry. The others give once, few or many, or a class for an expanded clone.

J | V | length | size | CDR3
TRBJ1-1 | TRBV29-1 | 12 | . | CSVRQGNTEAFF
TRBJ2-5 | TRBV19 | 15 | . | CASSIFGGRGETQYF
TRBJ2-5 | TRBV5-4 | 14 | . | CASSWGLADETQYF
TRBJ2-6 | TRBV2 | 17 | . | CASSDSDRVSGANVLTF
TRBJ2-7 | TRBV11-2 | 18 | . | CASSLDRRPLRTFYEQYF
TRBJ1-5 | TRBV2 | 12 | few | CASSVENQPQHF
TRBJ2-1 | TRBV4-3 | 17 | . | CASSQGTGRGGWHEQFF
TRBJ2-1 | TRBV7-3 | 19 | . | CASSLYPAGEGGSYNEQFF
TRBJ1-2 | TRBV4-2 | 16 | . | CASSQDRGGAVGGYTF
TRBJ2-5 | TRBV4-2 | 13 | once | CATGKNPLETQYF
TRBJ2-7 | TRBV18 | 16 | few | CASSPSSGQGSYEQYF
TRBJ1-2 | TRBV20-1 | 11 | . | CSAAGVIGYTF
TRBJ1-1 | TRBV19 | 13 | . | CASSSTVNTEAFF
TRBJ1-3 | TRBV5-1 | 16 | . | CASSLGTGAGSNTIYF
TRBJ2-3 | TRBV5-4 | 17 | . | CASSLDLGLAYTDTQYF
TRBJ2-7 | TRBV9 | 16 | . | CASSVGGGTGPYEQYF
TRBJ2-3 | TRBV5-1 | 16 | once | CASSPEGLGVTDTQYF
TRBJ1-2 | TRBV7-3 | 15 | once | CASSLTGGAGYGYTF
TRBJ1-5 | TRBV28 | 14 | . | CASTTGVGNQPQHF
TRBJ2-5 | TRBV6-1 | 17 | . | CASSELVTSYPEETQYF
TRBJ1-2 | TRBV5-6 | 16 | . | CASSTLGQFANYGYTF
TRBJ1-1 | TRBV28 | 17 | . | CASSLTLPQEPNTEAFF
TRBJ1-2 | TRBV4-1 | 15 | . | CASSQIRTPNYGYTF
TRBJ1-4 | TRBV15 | 12 | . | CATSGENEKLFF